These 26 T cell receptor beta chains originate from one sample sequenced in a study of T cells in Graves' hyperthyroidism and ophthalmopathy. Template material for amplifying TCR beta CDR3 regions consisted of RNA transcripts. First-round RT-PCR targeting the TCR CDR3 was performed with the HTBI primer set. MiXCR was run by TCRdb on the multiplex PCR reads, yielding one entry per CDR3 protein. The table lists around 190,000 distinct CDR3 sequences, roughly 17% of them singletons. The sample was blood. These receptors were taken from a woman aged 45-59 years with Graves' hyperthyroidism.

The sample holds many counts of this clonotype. CDR3 in DNA: TGTGCCAGCAGTTACCAGGGGGAGCAGTACTTC. This sequence encodes CASSYQGEQYF. J is TRBJ2-7 and V is TRBV6-5, with TRBD1 as a possible D gene (6 bases). V was clipped by 2 bases and J by 7 bases, with 6 bases between them. Germline values: CDR1 MNHEY, CDR2 SVGAGI. The CDR3 consists of 11 residues.

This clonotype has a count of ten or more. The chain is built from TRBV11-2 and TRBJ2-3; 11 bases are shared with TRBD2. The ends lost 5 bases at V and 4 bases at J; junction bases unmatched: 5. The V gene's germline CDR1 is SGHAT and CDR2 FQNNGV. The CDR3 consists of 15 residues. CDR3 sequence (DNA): TGTGCCAGCAGCCATAGCGGGAGGGCCGCAGATACGCAGTATTTT. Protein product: CASSHSGRAADTQYF. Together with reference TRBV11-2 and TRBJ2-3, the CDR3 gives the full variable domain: EAGVAQSPRYKIIEKRQSVAFWCNPISGHATLYWYQQILGQGPKLLIQFQNNGVVDDSQLPKDRFSAERLKGVDSTLKIQPAKLEDSAVYLCASSHSGRAADTQYFGPGTRLTVL.

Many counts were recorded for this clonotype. In DNA, the CDR3 is TGTGCCAGCAGCTTAGATTTGATAGATTCCGACAATGAGCAGTTCTTC. Protein sequence: CASSLDLIDSDNEQFF. The V gene is TRBV11-3, the J gene TRBJ2-1; no clear D gene. CDR3 length equals 16 residues. V was pared by 0 bases and J by 5 bases, with 14 bases between. Germline V gene lookup returns CDR1 SGHNT and CDR2 YENEEA.

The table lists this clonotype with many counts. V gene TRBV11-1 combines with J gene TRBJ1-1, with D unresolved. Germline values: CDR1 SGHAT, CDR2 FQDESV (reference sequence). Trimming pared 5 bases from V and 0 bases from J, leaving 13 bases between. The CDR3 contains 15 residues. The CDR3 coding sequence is TGTGCCAGCAGCCGCTTCAGGTCTCTGAACACTGAAGCTTTCTTT. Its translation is CASSRFRSLNTEAFF.

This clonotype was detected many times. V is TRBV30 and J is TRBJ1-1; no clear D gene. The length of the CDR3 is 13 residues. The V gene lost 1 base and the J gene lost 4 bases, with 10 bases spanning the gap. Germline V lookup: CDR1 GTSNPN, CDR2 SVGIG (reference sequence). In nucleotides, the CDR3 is TGTGCCTGGAGTGGTCAGGTGGGCACTGAAGCTTTCTTT. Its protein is CAWSGQVGTEAFF.

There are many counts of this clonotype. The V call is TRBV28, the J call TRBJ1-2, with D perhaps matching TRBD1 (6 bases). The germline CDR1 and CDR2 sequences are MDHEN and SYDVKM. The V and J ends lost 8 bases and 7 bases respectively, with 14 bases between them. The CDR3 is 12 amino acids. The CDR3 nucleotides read TGTGCCAGCCTGGGGGGCGCGGTTGGCTACACCTTC. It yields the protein CASLGGAVGYTF.

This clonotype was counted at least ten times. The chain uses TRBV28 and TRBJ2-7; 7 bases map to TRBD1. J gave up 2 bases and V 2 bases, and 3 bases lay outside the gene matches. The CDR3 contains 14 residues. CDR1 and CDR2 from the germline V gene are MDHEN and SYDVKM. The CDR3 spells CASSLPTGAYEQYF. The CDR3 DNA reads TGTGCCAGCAGTTTACCTACAGGGGCCTACGAGCAGTACTTC.

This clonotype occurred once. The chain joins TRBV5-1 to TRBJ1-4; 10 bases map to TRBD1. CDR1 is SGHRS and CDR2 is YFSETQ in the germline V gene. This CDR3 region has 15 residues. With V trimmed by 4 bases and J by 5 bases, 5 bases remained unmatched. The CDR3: CASSEDRGENEKLFF. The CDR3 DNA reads TGCGCCAGCAGCGAGGACAGGGGGGAAAATGAAAAACTGTTTTTT.

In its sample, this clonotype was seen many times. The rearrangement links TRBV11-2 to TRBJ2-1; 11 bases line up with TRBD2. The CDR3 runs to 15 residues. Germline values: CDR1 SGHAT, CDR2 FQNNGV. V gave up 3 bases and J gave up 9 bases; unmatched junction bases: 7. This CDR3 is CASSFSSGRAGEQFF. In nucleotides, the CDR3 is TGTGCCAGCAGCTTTAGTAGCGGGAGGGCCGGTGAGCAGTTCTTC.

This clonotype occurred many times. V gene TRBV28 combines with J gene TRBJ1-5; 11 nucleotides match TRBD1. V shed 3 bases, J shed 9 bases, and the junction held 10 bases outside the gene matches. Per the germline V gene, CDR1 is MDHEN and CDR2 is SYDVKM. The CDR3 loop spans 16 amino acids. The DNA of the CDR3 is TGTGCCAGCAGTTTGTGGGACAGGGGGATGTTACGGCCCCAGCATTTT. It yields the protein CASSLWDRGMLRPQHF.

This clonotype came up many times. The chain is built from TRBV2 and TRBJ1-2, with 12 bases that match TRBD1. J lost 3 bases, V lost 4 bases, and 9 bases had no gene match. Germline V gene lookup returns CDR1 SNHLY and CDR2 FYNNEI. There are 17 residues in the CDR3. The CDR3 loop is CASSGPPGQGADYGYTF. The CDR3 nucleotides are TGTGCCAGCAGTGGCCCCCCGGGACAGGGGGCAGACTATGGCTACACCTTC.

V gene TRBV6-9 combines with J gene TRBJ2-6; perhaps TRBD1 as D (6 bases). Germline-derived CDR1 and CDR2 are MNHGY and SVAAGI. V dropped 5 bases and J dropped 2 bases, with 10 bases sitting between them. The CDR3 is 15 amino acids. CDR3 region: CASSNHRAGANVLTF. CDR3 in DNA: TGTGCCAGCAGTAATCACAGGGCTGGGGCCAACGTCCTGACTTTC.

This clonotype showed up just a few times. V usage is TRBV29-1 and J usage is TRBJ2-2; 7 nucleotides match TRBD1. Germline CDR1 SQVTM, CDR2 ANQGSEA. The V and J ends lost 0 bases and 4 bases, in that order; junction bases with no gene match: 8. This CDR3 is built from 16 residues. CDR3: CSVEDPGTVSTGELFF. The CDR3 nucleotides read TGCAGCGTTGAAGATCCTGGGACAGTATCCACCGGGGAGCTGTTTTTT.

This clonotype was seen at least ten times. The CDR3 sequence is CASSASGRASLEQFF. For the CDR3, the DNA is TGTGCCAGCAGCGCCAGCGGGAGGGCCTCGCTTGAGCAGTTCTTC. The gene calls are TRBV7-9 and TRBJ2-1; 10 nucleotides line up with TRBD2. The germline CDR1 and CDR2 sequences are SEHNR and FQNEAQ (reference sequence). The CDR3 is 15 amino acids. V dropped 5 bases and J dropped 9; count of bases not matched to a gene: 10.

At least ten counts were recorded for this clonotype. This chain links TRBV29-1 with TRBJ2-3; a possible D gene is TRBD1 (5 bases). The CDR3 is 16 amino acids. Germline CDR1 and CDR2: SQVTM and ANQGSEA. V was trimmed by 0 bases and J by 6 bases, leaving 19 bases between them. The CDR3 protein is CSVEDPTDGVWDTQYF. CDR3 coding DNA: TGCAGCGTTGAAGACCCGACAGATGGGGTATGGGATACGCAGTATTTT.

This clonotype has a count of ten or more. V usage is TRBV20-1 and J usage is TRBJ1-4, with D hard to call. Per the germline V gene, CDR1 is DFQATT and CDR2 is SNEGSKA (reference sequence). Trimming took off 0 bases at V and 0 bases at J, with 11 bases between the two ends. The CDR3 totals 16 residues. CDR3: CSAREWKEATNEKLFF. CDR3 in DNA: TGCAGTGCTAGAGAATGGAAGGAGGCAACTAATGAAAAACTGTTTTTT.

CDR3 in DNA: TGTGCCAGCAGTCCGCAAACACTAGCGGGAATTGGTAATGAGCAGTTCTTC. Encoded protein: CASSPQTLAGIGNEQFF. The chain links TRBV28 to TRBJ2-1, with 10 bases lining up with TRBD2. Germline CDR1 is MDHEN and CDR2 is SYDVKM. V lost 5 bases and J lost 7; bases outside the gene matches: 14. CDR3 size: 17 residues.

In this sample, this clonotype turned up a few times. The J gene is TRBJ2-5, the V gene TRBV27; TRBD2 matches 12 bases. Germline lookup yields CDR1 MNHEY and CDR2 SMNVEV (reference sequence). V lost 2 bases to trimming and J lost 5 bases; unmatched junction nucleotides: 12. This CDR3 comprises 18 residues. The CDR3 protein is CASSLQIPGLAGVETQYF. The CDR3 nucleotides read TGTGCCAGCAGTTTACAGATACCGGGACTAGCGGGTGTCGAGACCCAGTACTTC.

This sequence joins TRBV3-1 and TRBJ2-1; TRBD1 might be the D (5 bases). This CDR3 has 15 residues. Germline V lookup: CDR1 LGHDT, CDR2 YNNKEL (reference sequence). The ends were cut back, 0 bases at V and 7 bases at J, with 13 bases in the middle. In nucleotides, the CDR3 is TGTGCCAGCAGCCAAGAAGTGGGGCCAGGGAATGAGCAGTTCTTC. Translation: CASSQEVGPGNEQFF.

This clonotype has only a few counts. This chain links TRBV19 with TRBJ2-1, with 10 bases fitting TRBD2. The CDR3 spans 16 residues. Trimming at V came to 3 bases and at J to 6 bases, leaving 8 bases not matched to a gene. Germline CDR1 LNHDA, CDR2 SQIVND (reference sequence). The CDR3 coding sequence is TGTGCCAGTAGTATTACACTAGCGGGAAGGAGCAATGAGCAGTTCTTC. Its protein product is CASSITLAGRSNEQFF.

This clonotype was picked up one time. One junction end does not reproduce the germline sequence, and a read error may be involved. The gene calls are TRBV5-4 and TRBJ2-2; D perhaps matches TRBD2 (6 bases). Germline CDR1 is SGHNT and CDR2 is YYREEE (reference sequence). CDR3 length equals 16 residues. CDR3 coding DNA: TGTGCCAGCAGCTTTAAATTTGGCGGGAACACCGGGGAACTGTTTTTT. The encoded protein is CASSFKFGGNTGELFF.

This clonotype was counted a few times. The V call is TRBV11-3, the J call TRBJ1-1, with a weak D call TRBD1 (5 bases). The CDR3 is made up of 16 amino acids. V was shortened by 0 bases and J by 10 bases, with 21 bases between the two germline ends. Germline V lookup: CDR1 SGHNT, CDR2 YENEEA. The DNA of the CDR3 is TGTGCCAGCAGCTTAGATCTCGGGGACGGGGGAGGAAGAGCTTTCTTT. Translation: CASSLDLGDGGGRAFF.

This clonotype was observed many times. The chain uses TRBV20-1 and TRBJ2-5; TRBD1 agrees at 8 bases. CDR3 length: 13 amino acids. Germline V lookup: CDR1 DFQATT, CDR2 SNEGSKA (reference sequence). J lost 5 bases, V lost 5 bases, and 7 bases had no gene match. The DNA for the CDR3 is TGCAGTGCTCACCGGACAGGGCGGGAGACCCAGTACTTC. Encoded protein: CSAHRTGRETQYF.

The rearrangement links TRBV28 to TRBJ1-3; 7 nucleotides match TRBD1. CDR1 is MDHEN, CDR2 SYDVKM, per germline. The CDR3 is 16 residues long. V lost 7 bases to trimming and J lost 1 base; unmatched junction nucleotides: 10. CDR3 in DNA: TGTGCCAGCAACACCCCGGGACAGTATTCTGGAAACACCATATATTTT. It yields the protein CASNTPGQYSGNTIYF. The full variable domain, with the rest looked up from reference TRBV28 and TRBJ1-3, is DVKVTQSSRYLVKRTGEKVFLECVQDMDHENMFWYRQDPGLGLRLIYFSYDVKMKEKGDIPEGYSVSREKKERFSLILESASTNQTSMYLCASNTPGQYSGNTIYFGEGSWLTVV.

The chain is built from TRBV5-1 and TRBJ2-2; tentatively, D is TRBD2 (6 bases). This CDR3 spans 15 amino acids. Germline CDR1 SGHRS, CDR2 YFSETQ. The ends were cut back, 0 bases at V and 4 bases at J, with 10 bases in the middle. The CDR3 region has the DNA TGCGCCAGCAGCTTGGACGGGAGAGGCACCGGGGAGCTGTTTTTT. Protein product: CASSLDGRGTGELFF.

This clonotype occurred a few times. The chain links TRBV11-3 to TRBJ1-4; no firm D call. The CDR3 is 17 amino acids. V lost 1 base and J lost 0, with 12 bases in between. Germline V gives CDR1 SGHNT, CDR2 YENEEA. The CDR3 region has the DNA TGTGCCAGCAGCTTAGCCCGTAAACTACCAACTAATGAAAAACTGTTTTTT. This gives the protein CASSLARKLPTNEKLFF. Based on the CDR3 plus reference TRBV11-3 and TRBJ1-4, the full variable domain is EAGVVQSPRYKIIEKKQPVAFWCNPISGHNTLYWYLQNLGQGPELLIRYENEEAVDDSQLPKDRFSAERLKGVDSTLKIQPAELGDSAVYLCASSLARKLPTNEKLFFGSGTQLSVL.